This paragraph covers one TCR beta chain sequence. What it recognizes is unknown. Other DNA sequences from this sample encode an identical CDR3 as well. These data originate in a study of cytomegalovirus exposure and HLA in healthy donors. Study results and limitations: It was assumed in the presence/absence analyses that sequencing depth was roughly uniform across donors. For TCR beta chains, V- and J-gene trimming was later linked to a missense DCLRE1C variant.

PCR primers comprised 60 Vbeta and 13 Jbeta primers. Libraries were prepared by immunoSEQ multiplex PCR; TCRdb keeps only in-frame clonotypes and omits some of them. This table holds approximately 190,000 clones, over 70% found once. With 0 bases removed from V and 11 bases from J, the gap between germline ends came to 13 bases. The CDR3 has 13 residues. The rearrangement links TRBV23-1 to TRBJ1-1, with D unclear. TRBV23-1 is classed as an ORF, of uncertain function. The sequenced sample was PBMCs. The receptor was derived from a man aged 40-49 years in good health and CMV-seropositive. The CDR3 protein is CASSQSFPGMAFF. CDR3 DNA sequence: TGCGCCAGCAGTCAATCCTTCCCGGGGATGGCTTTCTTT.